This T cell receptor (beta chain) comes out of a study of blood T cell repertoires in COVID-19. Across the study: The origin of the acute and convalescent COVID-19 samples was the United States, Italy and Spain. In each case, the material was cDNA or gDNA derived from T cells, B-cell-depleted T cells, or PBMCs.

Followed over time, Seattle patients had been enrolled while infection was active. The authors' processing: Nucleated cell counts were estimated from reference gene primer amplification. Profiled with immunoSEQ multiplex PCR; TCRdb holds only in-frame clones, not every one. V, J and clone size are those of that table, while D and trimming were read from the DNA. The repertoire consists of about 75,000 clones, with less than 90% occurring once and the leading ten covering 6.3%. The CDR3 sequence is 14 residues long. The V gene lost 0 bases and the J gene lost 1 base, with 7 bases spanning the gap. Germline V CDR1 and CDR2: SGHKS, YYEKEE (reference sequence).

The source of this sequence is an elderly man with COVID-19, enrolled during active disease. The chain couples TRBV5-5 to TRBJ2-5; no definite D call. Specimen: peripheral blood. The DNA of the CDR3 is TGTGCCAGCAGCTTGGTCTCCTCCCAAGAGACCCAGTACTTC. Protein sequence: CASSLVSSQETQYF.